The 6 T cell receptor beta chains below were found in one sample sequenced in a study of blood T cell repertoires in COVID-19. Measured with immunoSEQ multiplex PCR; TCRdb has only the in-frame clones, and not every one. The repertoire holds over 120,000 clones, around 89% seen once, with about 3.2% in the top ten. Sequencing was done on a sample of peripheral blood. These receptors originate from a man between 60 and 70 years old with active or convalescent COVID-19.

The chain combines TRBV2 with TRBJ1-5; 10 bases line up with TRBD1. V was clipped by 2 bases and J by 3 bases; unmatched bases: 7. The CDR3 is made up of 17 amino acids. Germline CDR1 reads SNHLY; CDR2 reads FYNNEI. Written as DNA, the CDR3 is TGTGCCAGCAGTGAAACCCGACAGGGGGCGAACAATCAGCCCCAGCATTTT. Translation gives CASSETRQGANNQPQHF.

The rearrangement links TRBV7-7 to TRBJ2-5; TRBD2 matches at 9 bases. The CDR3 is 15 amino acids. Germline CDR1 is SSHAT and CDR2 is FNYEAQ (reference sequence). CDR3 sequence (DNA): TGTGCTAGCGGACCAACGGGACTAGCTGACGAGACCCAGTACTTC. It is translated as CASGPTGLADETQYF. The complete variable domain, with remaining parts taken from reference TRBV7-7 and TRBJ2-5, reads GAGVSQSPRYKVTKRGQDVTLRCDPISSHATLYWYQQALGQGPEFLTYFNYEAQPDKSGLPSDRFSAERPEGSISTLTIQRTEQRDSAMYRCASGPTGLADETQYFGPGTRLLVL.

The CDR3 protein is CSGRQASYNEQFF. CDR3 nucleotides: TGCAGCGGTCGACAGGCCTCTTACAATGAGCAGTTCTTC. The chain links TRBV29-1 to TRBJ2-1; tentatively, D is TRBD1 (6 bases). The CDR3 consists of 13 residues. Germline CDR1 and CDR2: SQVTM and ANQGSEA. Trimming removed 7 bases at V and 4 bases at J, with 14 bases between.

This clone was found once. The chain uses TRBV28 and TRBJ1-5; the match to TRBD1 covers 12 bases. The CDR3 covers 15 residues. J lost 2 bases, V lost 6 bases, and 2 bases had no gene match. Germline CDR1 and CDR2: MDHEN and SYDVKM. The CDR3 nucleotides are TGTGCCAGCAGGGGACAGGGGGCCGGCAATCAGCCCCAGCATTTT. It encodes CASRGQGAGNQPQHF.

CDR3 sequence (DNA): TGCGCCAGCAGCTTGGTCCAGGGCGGTAGCACAGATACGCAGTATTTT. This gives the protein CASSLVQGGSTDTQYF. The rearrangement links TRBV5-1 to TRBJ2-3; a weak D match, TRBD1 (5 bases). The V end lost 0 bases, the J end lost 0 bases, and 11 bases lay between the germline ends. The germline gives CDR1 SGHRS, CDR2 YFSETQ. The CDR3 runs to 16 residues.

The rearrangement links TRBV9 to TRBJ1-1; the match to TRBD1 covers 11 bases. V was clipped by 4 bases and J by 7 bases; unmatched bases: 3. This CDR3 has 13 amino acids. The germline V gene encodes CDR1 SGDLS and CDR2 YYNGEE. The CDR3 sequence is CASSPGQGGEAFF. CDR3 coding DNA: TGTGCCAGCAGCCCGGGACAGGGGGGTGAAGCTTTCTTT.